This T cell receptor (beta chain) was sequenced in a study of cytomegalovirus exposure and HLA in healthy donors. Overall study findings and caveats: Researchers counted 150 to 200 TCR beta chains as cytomegalovirus-associated.

Among the roughly 120 subjects of the validation cohort, separate from the 666-subject first cohort, were the donors. About this clone itself: Its antigen is as yet unknown.

Method: immunoSEQ multiplex PCR; TCRdb's copy keeps in-frame clones and lacks some. The table includes some 74,000 clones, 93% detected once. CDR3 length: 14 amino acids. The V end lost 5 bases, the J end lost 4 bases, and 14 bases lay between the germline ends. Germline-derived CDR1 and CDR2 are SEHNR and FQNEAQ (reference sequence). This clonotype was sampled from a woman aged 30 to 39 in good health and CMV-seronegative. Source material: PBMCs. J is TRBJ1-2 and V is TRBV7-9; D uncertain. CDR3: CASSPMEGSYGYTF. CDR3 sequence (DNA): TGTGCCAGCAGCCCTATGGAGGGAAGCTATGGCTACACCTTC.